These 28 T cell receptor beta chains originate from one sample sequenced in a study of shared clonotypes between healthy human individuals. The protocol was immunoSEQ multiplex PCR, while the TCRdb copy is restricted to in-frame clones and leaves out a portion. The sample has about 1.4 million clones; roughly 96% are singletons. The sequencing sample was made of naive CD4+ T cells sorted from blood. This sample's subset: CD45RA+ positively selected. The receptors originated from a man younger than 40 in good health.

CDR3 DNA: TGTGCCACCAGCAGATATAGCAAGGCATCCGATAGCAATCAGCCCCAGCATTTT. The encoded protein is CATSRYSKASDSNQPQHF. The chain links TRBV15 to TRBJ1-5; D not resolved. This CDR3 contains 18 residues. The ends were cut back, 2 bases at V and 0 bases at J, with 17 bases in the middle. Per the germline V gene, CDR1 is LNHNV and CDR2 is YYDKDF (reference sequence).

V and J are TRBV2 and TRBJ1-1; 8 bases map to TRBD1. CDR3 length: 15 amino acids. CDR1 SNHLY and CDR2 FYNNEI come from the germline V gene. Trimming cost V 5 bases and J 1 base; bases outside gene matches: 6. CDR3 sequence: CASSYLDRGNTEAFF. In nucleotides, the CDR3 is TGTGCCAGCAGTTATCTAGACAGGGGGAACACTGAAGCTTTCTTT.

V is TRBV28 and J is TRBJ2-7; TRBD1 might be the D (5 bases). CDR1 and CDR2 (germline): MDHEN, SYDVKM. The CDR3 is 14 amino acids. The V end lost 4 bases, the J end lost 1 base, and 11 bases lay between the germline ends. This CDR3 is CASSYVSGSYEQYF. The DNA for the CDR3 is TGTGCCAGCAGTTATGTGTCAGGGTCCTACGAGCAGTACTTC.

This chain links TRBV30 with TRBJ2-2; D remains unclear. Germline CDR1 reads GTSNPN; CDR2 reads SVGIG (reference sequence). Between the trimmed V and J ends, which lost 0 bases and 9 bases, there was a span of 14 bases. This CDR3 is built from 14 residues. The CDR3 protein is CAWSVLRNHRELFF. The CDR3 region has the DNA TGTGCCTGGAGTGTACTGCGGAATCATCGGGAGCTGTTTTTT.

V is TRBV28 and J is TRBJ1-1; D is unclear. The ends were cut back, 1 base at V and 14 bases at J, with 20 bases in the middle. The CDR3 spans 14 residues. Germline V gene data show CDR1 as MDHEN and CDR2 as SYDVKM. The CDR3 DNA follows: TGTGCCAGCAGTTTATCCCCGGCGAAGGGCGTTCTCTTCTTT. Amino acids: CASSLSPAKGVLFF.

This sequence joins TRBV27 and TRBJ2-6; D unclear. The CDR3 is made up of 18 amino acids. Germline CDR1 is MNHEY and CDR2 is SMNVEV (reference sequence). V lost 3 bases to trimming and J lost 0 bases, with 15 bases between them. In DNA, the CDR3 is TGTGCCAGCAGTTTTTCCCCCGCTCTCTCCTCTGGGGCCAACGTCCTGACTTTC. Translating it yields CASSFSPALSSGANVLTF.

The chain uses TRBV27 and TRBJ1-2; possible D gene TRBD1, 5 bases. CDR3 length: 13 residues. Looked up from germline, CDR1 is MNHEY and CDR2 is SMNVEV (reference sequence). Trimming removed 6 bases from V and 4 bases from J, with 12 bases in between. The CDR3 loop is CASRDSPAYGYTF. CDR3 sequence (DNA): TGTGCCAGCAGAGACAGCCCGGCCTATGGCTACACCTTC.

The chain has TRBV19 and TRBJ2-7; D gene unclear. The CDR3 extends over 13 amino acids. CDR1 and CDR2 (germline): LNHDA, SQIVND (reference sequence). The germline V and J ends were trimmed by 3 bases and 2 bases, with 8 bases remaining between them. DNA of the CDR3: TGTGCCAGTAGTATCGGGCCGGCCTACGAGCAGTACTTC. Protein product: CASSIGPAYEQYF.

V is TRBV15 and J is TRBJ2-3; D assignment may be TRBD1 or TRBD2 (5 bases each). Trimming removed 1 base at V and 3 bases at J, with 20 bases between. The CDR3 runs 18 residues. Germline V gene sequence: CDR1 LNHNV, CDR2 YYDKDF (reference sequence). DNA for the CDR3: TGTGCCACCAGCAGAGCCGGGGCTGAGCTTTTTAGTACAGATACGCAGTATTTT. Its translation is CATSRAGAELFSTDTQYF.

The gene calls are TRBV28 and TRBJ2-7, with 11 bases fitting TRBD2. Germline CDR1 reads MDHEN; CDR2 reads SYDVKM. The length of the CDR3 is 11 residues. CDR3 sequence reads: CFTSGGYEQYF. The DNA for the CDR3 is TGTTTCACTAGCGGGGGCTACGAGCAGTACTTC.

This chain uses TRBV10-3 with TRBJ2-7, with TRBD1 identical over 11 bases. In germline, CDR1 is ENHRY, CDR2 SYGVKD. CDR3 length: 15 amino acids. V shed 6 bases and J 2 bases; nucleotides not matched to a gene: 6. CDR3 bases: TGTGCCATCAGCCGAGGACAGGGGGCTACCTACGAGCAGTACTTC. Encoded protein: CAISRGQGATYEQYF.

This clone is a singleton in its sample. The chain is built from TRBV6-5 and TRBJ2-7; 9 positions match TRBD1. This CDR3 has 14 amino acids. In germline, CDR1 is MNHEY, CDR2 SVGAGI. Trimming cost V 6 bases and J 8 bases; bases outside gene matches: 11. The CDR3 DNA is TGTGCCAGCAGCCCGGGACAGGGCCCACAGAAGCAGTACTTC. Its translation is CASSPGQGPQKQYF.

This clone was observed a single time. The chain recombines TRBV9 with TRBJ2-1, with TRBD2 matching 9 bases. With 3 bases clipped from V and 2 bases from J, the junction kept 6 bases outside the gene matches. Looked up from germline, CDR1 is SGDLS and CDR2 is YYNGEE. The CDR3 length is 16 residues. CDR3 sequence reads: CASSAASSGAYNEQFF. CDR3 bases: TGTGCCAGCAGCGCCGCCTCTAGCGGGGCCTACAATGAGCAGTTCTTC.

CDR3 sequence: CASSLTPGQEQFF. The CDR3 nucleotides are TGTGCCAGCAGCTTAACCCCGGGACAGGAGCAGTTCTTC. The chain recombines TRBV7-9 with TRBJ2-1, with 7 bases matching TRBD1. Germline CDR1 reads SEHNR; CDR2 reads FQNEAQ (reference sequence). The CDR3 extends over 13 amino acids. Trimming cost V 2 bases and J 10 bases; bases outside gene matches: 5.

The chain is built from TRBV5-1 and TRBJ2-7; D unclear. The V end lost 0 bases, the J end lost 3 bases, and 13 bases lay between the germline ends. CDR1 is SGHRS, CDR2 YFSETQ, per germline. This CDR3 has 15 residues. CDR3 protein: CASSLGTESYYEQYF. The CDR3 nucleotides are TGCGCCAGCAGCTTGGGGACCGAATCCTACTACGAGCAGTACTTC. The full variable domain, with the rest looked up from reference TRBV5-1 and TRBJ2-7, is KAGVTQTPRYLIKTRGQQVTLSCSPISGHRSVSWYQQTPGQGLQFLFEYFSETQRNKGNFPGRFSGRQFSNSRSEMNVSTLELGDSALYLCASSLGTESYYEQYFGPGTRLTVT.

The J gene is TRBJ1-1, the V gene TRBV15; 9 bases map to TRBD1. Germline lookup yields CDR1 LNHNV and CDR2 YYDKDF (reference sequence). Germline trimming cut 1 base from V and 11 bases from J; bases unmatched to any gene: 14. The CDR3 extends over 16 amino acids. The CDR3 nucleotides read TGTGCCACCAGCAGAGTGCGGGGTGGGACAGGGAGCGTCGCTTTCTTT. Residues: CATSRVRGGTGSVAFF. Using reference TRBV15 and TRBJ1-1 for the parts outside the CDR3, the full variable domain is DAMVIQNPRYQVTQFGKPVTLSCSQTLNHNVMYWYQQKSSQAPKLLFHYYDKDFNNEADTPDNFQSRRPNTSFCFLDIRSPGLGDTAMYLCATSRVRGGTGSVAFFGQGTRLTVV.

This clone was counted a single time. The V call is TRBV28, the J call TRBJ1-2; D not certain. V gave up 6 bases and J gave up 4 bases, with 15 bases separating them. Germline V lookup: CDR1 MDHEN, CDR2 SYDVKM. The CDR3 loop spans 14 amino acids. The CDR3 nucleotides are TGTGCCAGCAGCCCCTCAATCGAACCCTATGGCTACACCTTC. Translated, it gives CASSPSIEPYGYTF.

The chain couples TRBV5-1 to TRBJ1-1; D gene ambiguous. The germline gives CDR1 SGHRS, CDR2 YFSETQ. The CDR3 length is 13 residues. Trimming shortened V by 1 base and J by 4 bases, and 8 bases separated the two germline ends. The chain's CDR3 is CASSLSGITEAFF. CDR3 coding DNA: TGCGCCAGCAGCTTGAGTGGGATCACTGAAGCTTTCTTT.

This chain connects TRBV15 to TRBJ1-1; D may be TRBD1 (5 bases). The CDR3 is 15 residues long. With 0 bases removed from V and 3 bases from J, the gap between germline ends came to 11 bases. CDR1 LNHNV and CDR2 YYDKDF come from the germline V gene (reference sequence). The CDR3 spells CATSRDPGSYTEAFF. The CDR3 DNA reads as TGTGCCACCAGCAGAGATCCAGGGTCTTACACTGAAGCTTTCTTT.

This chain connects TRBV14 to TRBJ2-1; 9 nucleotides match TRBD2. This CDR3 is 18 amino acids long. The junction had 10 bases not matched to a gene; V was cut back by 2 bases and J by 2 bases. CDR1 is SGHDN, CDR2 FVKESK, per germline. The CDR3 DNA reads as TGTGCCAGCAGCCAACGGCTAGCGGGGACCAACCCCTACAATGAGCAGTTCTTC. Translation: CASSQRLAGTNPYNEQFF.

The chain employs TRBV19 and TRBJ2-7; the D is unclear. With 7 bases removed from V and 0 bases from J, the gap between germline ends came to 22 bases. The CDR3 length is 17 residues. Germline assignment: CDR1 LNHDA and CDR2 SQIVND (reference sequence). The CDR3 loop reads CASMKSGPLSSSYEQYF. The CDR3 region has the DNA TGTGCCAGTATGAAGTCCGGTCCGCTTTCAAGCTCCTACGAGCAGTACTTC.

This rearrangement joins TRBV28 to TRBJ2-4, with 7 nucleotides matching TRBD1. CDR1 MDHEN and CDR2 SYDVKM come from the germline V gene. This CDR3 is 16 amino acids long. V gave up 5 bases and J gave up 7 bases; unmatched junction bases: 14. The CDR3 DNA follows: TGTGCCAGCAGTCTTAGGCCAGACGGGACAGAGAACATTCAGTACTTC. As protein: CASSLRPDGTENIQYF.

V usage is TRBV10-2 and J usage is TRBJ1-1; 7 bases fit TRBD1. This CDR3 is 14 amino acids long. Germline V gene data show CDR1 as WSHSY and CDR2 as SAAADI. Trimming took 7 bases from V and 7 from J; bases not matched to a gene: 12. The CDR3, as DNA: TGCGCCAGCATGGAGGGAAGGGGGCGGGATGAAGCTTTCTTT. It codes for CASMEGRGRDEAFF.

The chain joins TRBV5-8 to TRBJ1-1; TRBD1 matches 7 bases. J lost 6 bases, V lost 0 bases, and 11 bases had no gene match. The V gene's germline CDR1 is SGHTS and CDR2 YDEGEE. The CDR3 has 16 amino acids. CDR3 sequence: CASSLGTRVGGSEAFF. Written as DNA, the CDR3 is TGTGCCAGCAGCTTGGGGACCAGGGTAGGGGGCTCTGAAGCTTTCTTT.

This clone has a single count. V and J are TRBV6-1 and TRBJ2-1; D remains ambiguous. The CDR3 sequence is 13 residues long. V shed 5 bases and J shed 7 bases, with 12 bases lying between them. The germline V gene encodes CDR1 MNHNS and CDR2 SASEGT. Here the CDR3 reads CASSIQQGNEQFF. The CDR3 coding sequence is TGTGCCAGCAGTATTCAGCAAGGAAATGAGCAGTTCTTC.

This chain uses TRBV6-5 with TRBJ2-1; maybe TRBD2 (6 bases). The V and J ends lost 0 bases and 12 bases respectively, with 12 bases between them. Germline V gene lookup returns CDR1 MNHEY and CDR2 SVGAGI. The CDR3 has 13 residues. CDR3 coding DNA: TGTGCCAGCAGTTACTCTGGCGGGATGGTGCAGTTCTTC. Translating gives CASSYSGGMVQFF.

The rearrangement joins TRBV15 to TRBJ2-2; D unresolved. The CDR3 contains 15 residues. The V gene lost 0 bases and the J gene lost 4 bases, with 9 bases spanning the gap. Germline V lookup: CDR1 LNHNV, CDR2 YYDKDF (reference sequence). CDR3 residues: CATSRDGLLTGELFF. In DNA, the CDR3 is TGTGCCACCAGCAGAGATGGCCTTCTCACCGGGGAGCTGTTTTTT.

CDR3 nucleotide sequence: TGTGCCAGCAGCTGGGGGGTGGGAGGAGAAAAACTGTTTTTT. It is translated as CASSWGVGGEKLFF. The chain has TRBV11-2 and TRBJ1-4; D is possibly TRBD1 (5 bases). Deletions cut 4 bases from V and 8 bases from J, with 14 bases between. The V gene's germline CDR1 is SGHAT and CDR2 FQNNGV. The CDR3 is 14 amino acids.